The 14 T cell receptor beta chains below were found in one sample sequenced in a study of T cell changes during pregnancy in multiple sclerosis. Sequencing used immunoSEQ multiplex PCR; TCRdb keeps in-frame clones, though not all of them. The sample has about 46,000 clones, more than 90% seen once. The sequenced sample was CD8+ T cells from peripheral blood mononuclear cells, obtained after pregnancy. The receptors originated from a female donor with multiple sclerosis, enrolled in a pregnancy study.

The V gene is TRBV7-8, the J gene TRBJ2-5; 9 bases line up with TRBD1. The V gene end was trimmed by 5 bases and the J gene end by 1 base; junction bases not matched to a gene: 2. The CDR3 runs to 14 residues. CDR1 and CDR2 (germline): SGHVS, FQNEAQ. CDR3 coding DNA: TGTGCCAGCAGCCCACAGGGGGCCCAAGAGACCCAGTACTTC. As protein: CASSPQGAQETQYF.

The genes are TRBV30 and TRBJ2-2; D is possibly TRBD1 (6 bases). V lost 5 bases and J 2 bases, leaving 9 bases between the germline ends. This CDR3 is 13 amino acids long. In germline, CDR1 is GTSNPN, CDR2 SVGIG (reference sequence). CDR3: CAWGGQNTGELFF. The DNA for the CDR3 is TGTGCCTGGGGGGGACAAAACACCGGGGAGCTGTTTTTT.

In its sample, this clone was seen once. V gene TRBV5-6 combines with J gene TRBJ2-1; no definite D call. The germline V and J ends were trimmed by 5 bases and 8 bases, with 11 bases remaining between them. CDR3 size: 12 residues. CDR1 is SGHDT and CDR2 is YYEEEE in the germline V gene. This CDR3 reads CASSLYGDEQFF. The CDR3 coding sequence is TGTGCCAGCAGTCTTTACGGAGATGAGCAGTTCTTC.

CDR3 coding DNA: TGTGCCAGTAGTATAGTATCAGCGGCGGGCGAGCAGTACTTC. Residues: CASSIVSAAGEQYF. The chain carries TRBV19 and TRBJ2-7; perhaps TRBD2 as D (5 bases). Per the germline V gene, CDR1 is LNHDA and CDR2 is SQIVND (reference sequence). The CDR3 consists of 14 residues. With 1 base removed from V and 6 bases from J, the gap between germline ends came to 13 bases. The whole variable domain, remainder taken from reference TRBV19 and TRBJ2-7, is DGGITQSPKYLFRKEGQNVTLSCEQNLNHDAMYWYRQDPGQGLRLIYYSQIVNDFQKGDIAEGYSVSREKKESFPLTVTSAQKNPTAFYLCASSIVSAAGEQYFGPGTRLTVT.

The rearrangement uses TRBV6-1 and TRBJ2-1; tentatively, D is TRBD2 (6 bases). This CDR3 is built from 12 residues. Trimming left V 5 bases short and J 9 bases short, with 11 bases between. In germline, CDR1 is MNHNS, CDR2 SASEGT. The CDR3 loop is CASSPWGVEQFF. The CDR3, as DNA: TGTGCCAGCAGTCCTTGGGGGGTTGAGCAGTTCTTC.

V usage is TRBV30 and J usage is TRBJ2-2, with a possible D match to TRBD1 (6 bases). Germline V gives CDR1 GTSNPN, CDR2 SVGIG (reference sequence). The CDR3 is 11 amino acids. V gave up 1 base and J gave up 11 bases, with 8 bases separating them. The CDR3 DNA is TGTGCCTGGAGTGGGGGGCCAGAGCTGTTTTTT. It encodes CAWSGGPELFF. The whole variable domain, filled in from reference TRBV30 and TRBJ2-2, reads SQTIHQWPATLVQPVGSPLSLECTVEGTSNPNLYWYRQAAGRGLQLLFYSVGIGQISSEVPQNLSASRPQDRQFILSSKKLLLSDSGFYLCAWSGGPELFFGEGSRLTVL.

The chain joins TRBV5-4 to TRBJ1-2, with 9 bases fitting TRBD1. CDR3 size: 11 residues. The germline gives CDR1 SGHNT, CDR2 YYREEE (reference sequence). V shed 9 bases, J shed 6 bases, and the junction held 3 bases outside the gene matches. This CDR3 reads CATDRGDGYTF. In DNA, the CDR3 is TGTGCCACCGACAGGGGGGATGGCTACACCTTC.

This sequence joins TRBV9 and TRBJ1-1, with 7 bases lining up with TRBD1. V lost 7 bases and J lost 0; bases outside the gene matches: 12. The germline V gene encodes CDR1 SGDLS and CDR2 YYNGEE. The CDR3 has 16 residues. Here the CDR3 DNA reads TGTGCCAGCTCAGAAACCGGGACAGCCCTGAACACTGAAGCTTTCTTT. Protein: CASSETGTALNTEAFF.

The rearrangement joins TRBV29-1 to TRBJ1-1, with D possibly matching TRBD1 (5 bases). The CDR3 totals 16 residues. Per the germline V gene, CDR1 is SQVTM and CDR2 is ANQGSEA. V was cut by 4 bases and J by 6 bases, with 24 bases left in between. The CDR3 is CSVVSHNRQFGAEAFF. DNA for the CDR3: TGCAGCGTTGTTTCTCACAACCGACAGTTCGGAGCTGAAGCTTTCTTT.

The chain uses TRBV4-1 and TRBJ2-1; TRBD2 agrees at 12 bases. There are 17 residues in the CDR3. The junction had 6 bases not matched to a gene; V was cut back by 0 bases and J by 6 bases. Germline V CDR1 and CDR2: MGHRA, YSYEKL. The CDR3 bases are TGCGCCAGCAGCCAAGATCCTTGGACTAGCGGGACCAATGAGCAGTTCTTC. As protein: CASSQDPWTSGTNEQFF.

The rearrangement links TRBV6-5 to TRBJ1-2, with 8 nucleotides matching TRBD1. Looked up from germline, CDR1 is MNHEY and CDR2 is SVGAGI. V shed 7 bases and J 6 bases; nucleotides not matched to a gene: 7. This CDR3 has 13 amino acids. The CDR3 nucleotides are TGTGCCAGCACCCAAGTACAGGGGGATGGCTACACCTTC. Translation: CASTQVQGDGYTF.

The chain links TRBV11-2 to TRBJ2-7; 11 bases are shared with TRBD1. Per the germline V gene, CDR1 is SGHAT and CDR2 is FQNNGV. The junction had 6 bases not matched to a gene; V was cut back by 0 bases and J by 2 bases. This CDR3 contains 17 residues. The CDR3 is CASSLDRTGGLAYEQYF. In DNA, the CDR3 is TGTGCCAGCAGCTTAGATCGGACAGGGGGCTTGGCCTACGAGCAGTACTTC.

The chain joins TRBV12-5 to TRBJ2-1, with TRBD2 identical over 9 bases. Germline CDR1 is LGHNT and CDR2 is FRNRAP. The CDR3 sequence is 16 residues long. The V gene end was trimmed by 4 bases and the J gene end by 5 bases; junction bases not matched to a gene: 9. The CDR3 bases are TGTGCTAGTGGTTGGATAGCGGGAGAGGAAGACAATGAGCAGTTCTTC. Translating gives CASGWIAGEEDNEQFF.

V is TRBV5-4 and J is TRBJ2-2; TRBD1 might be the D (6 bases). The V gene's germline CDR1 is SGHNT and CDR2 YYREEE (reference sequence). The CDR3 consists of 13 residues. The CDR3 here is CASRAGVAGELFF. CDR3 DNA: TGTGCTTCCAGGGCAGGGGTGGCCGGGGAGCTGTTTTTT. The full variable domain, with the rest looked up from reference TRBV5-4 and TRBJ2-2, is ETGVTQSPTHLIKTRGQQVTLRCSSQSGHNTVSWYQQALGQGPQFIFQYYREEENGRGNFPPRFSGLQFPNYSSELNVNALELDDSALYLCASRAGVAGELFFGEGSRLTVL.